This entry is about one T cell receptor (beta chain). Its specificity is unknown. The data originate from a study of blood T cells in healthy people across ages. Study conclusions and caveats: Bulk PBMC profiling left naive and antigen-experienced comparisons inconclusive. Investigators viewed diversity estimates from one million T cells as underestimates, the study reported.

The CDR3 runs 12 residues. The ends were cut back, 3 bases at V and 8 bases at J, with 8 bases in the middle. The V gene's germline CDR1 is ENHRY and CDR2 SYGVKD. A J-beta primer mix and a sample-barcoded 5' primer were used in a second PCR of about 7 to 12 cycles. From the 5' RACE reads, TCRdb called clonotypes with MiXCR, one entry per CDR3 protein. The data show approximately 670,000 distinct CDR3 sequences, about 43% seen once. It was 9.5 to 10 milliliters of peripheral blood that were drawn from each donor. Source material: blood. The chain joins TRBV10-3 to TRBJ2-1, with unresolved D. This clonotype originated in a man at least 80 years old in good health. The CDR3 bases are TGTGCCATCAGTGACTACCTAGATGAGCAGTTCTTC. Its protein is CAISDYLDEQFF.